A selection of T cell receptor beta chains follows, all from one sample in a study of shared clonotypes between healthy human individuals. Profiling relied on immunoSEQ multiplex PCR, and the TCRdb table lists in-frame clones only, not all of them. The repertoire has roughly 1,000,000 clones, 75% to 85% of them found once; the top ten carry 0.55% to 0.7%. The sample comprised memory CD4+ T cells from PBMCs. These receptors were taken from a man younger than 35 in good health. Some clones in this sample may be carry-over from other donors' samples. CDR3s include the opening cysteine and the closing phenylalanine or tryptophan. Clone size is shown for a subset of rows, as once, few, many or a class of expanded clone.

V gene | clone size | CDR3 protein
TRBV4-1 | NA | CASSLEGLAGTHQETQYF
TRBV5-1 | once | CASSLDGYGYTF
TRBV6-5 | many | CASSYSGGLTGELFF
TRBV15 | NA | CATSREGGNQPQHF
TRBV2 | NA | CAKVAGEFATEAFF
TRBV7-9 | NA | CASSSSSSLGKETQYF
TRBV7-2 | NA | CASSGSGAPYEQYF
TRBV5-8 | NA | CASSPVGSIQYF
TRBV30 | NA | CALTSSGGAQYF
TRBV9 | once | CASSVGEGLAKRGDEQFF
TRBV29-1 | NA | CSVKRTDTQYF
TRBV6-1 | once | CASRAPSADTQYF
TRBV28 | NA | CASRPTGWDTGELFF
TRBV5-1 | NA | CASRRTGSMNTEAFF
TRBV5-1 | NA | CASSLSSGRSSNEQFF
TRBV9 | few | CASSVGGGNTIYF
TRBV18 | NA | CASSPQGGYNEQFF
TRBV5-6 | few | CASSTRTANTGELFF
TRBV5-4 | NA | CASSLGTSATSTDTQYF
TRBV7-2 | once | CASSFGPRVRSYNEQFF
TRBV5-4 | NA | CASSQGQTFEQYF
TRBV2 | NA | CAGSSGGLGTEAFF
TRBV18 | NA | CASSPLPQGNIQYF
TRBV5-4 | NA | CASSLGDRGMETQYF
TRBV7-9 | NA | CASSSLGETQYF
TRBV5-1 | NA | CASSLGGPGNEQFF
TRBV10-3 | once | CASETQVNTEAFF
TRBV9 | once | CASSTLAGGSLGTDTQYF
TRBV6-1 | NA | CASRLARDQETQYF
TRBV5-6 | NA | CASSLGRFNGYTF
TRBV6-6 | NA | CASGLTRLYEQYF
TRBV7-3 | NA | CASSPHPSETQYF
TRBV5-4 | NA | CASSLTGLEQFF
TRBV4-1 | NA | CASSLQGPPSTDTQYF
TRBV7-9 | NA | CASSSTLRGSTEAFF
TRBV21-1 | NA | CALRTYEQYF
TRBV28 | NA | CASRTVGGRTVYEQYF
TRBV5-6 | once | CASSFGTASYEQYF
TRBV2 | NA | CASRDRVRDTEAFF
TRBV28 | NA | CASSLNRAGTDTQYF
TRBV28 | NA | CASSRLRAFF
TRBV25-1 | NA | CASNSGLAGQETQYF
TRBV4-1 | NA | CASSQDSIRQGTHNEQFF
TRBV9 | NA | CASSVATSNEQFF
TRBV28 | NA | CASSSRSGRLHYEQYF
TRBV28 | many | CATSRGYEQYF
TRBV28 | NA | CASSPSGLAGGEQFF
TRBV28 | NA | CASSLGGHNEQFF
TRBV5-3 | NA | CARSLGLGSLGGHSGANVLTF
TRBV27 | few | CASSPRYNTEAFF
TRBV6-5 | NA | CASSTREKGNTIYF
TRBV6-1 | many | CASSETGVVNEKLFF
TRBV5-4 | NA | CASSGGRGQGHTEAFF